This T cell receptor beta chain was profiled in a study of T cells of healthy individuals. This clonotype was seen more than once but under ten times. The length of the CDR3 is 13 residues. Germline V gene data show CDR1 as GTSNPN and CDR2 as SVGIG (reference sequence). The V gene lost 0 bases and the J gene lost 3 bases, with 7 bases spanning the gap. In TCRdb, the 5' RACE reads were re-called with MiXCR into one record per CDR3 protein. The sample has about 82,000 distinct CDR3 sequences; 5% are singletons. The clonotype was recovered from a female donor in good health. This rearrangement joins TRBV30 to TRBJ2-3; no clear D gene. The CDR3 loop reads CAWSVRQTDTQYF. CDR3 in DNA: TGTGCCTGGAGTGTTCGGCAGACAGATACGCAGTATTTT.